This TCR beta chain was recorded in a study of shared clonotypes between healthy human individuals. The wider study: Aged 18 to 49, the donors were two women and a few men.

With 1 base clipped from V and 0 bases from J, the junction kept 10 bases outside the gene matches. Germline CDR1 is SGHDN and CDR2 is FVKESK. This CDR3 region has 18 residues. With respect to this clone: Its antigen is still unknown.

The authors ran the assay at deep level. In the original analysis: Filtering differed, since immunoSEQ gave only junction sequences and no quality scores. Measured with immunoSEQ multiplex PCR; TCRdb has only the in-frame clones, and not every one. That table gives V, J and clone size, and the DNA gave D and trimming. The sample shows roughly 510,000 clones, almost 80% of them seen only once. Study conclusions and caveats: Read depth was anticipated to influence clonotype sharing among donors.

Source material: PBMCs. The receptor comes from a woman in her thirties or forties in good health. Some clones in this sample may be carry-over from other donors' samples. This chain joins TRBV14 and TRBJ2-7, with 9 bases aligning to TRBD1. The CDR3 loop reads CASSQVGGQQGASYEQYF. In nucleotides, the CDR3 is TGTGCCAGCAGCCAAGTTGGGGGGCAACAGGGGGCCTCCTACGAGCAGTACTTC.